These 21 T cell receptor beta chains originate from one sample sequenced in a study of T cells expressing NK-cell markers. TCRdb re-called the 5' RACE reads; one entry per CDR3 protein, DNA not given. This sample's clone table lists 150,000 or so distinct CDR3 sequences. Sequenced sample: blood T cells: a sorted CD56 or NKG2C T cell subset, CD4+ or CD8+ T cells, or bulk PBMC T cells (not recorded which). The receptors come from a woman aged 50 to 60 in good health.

CDR3: CASSSNPTGRTDTQYF. The chain is built from TRBV11-2 and TRBJ2-3; TCRdb indicates TRBD1, and absent DNA this call remains unverified. CDR1 and CDR2 from the germline V gene are SGHAT and FQNNGV. The CDR3 is 16 residues long.

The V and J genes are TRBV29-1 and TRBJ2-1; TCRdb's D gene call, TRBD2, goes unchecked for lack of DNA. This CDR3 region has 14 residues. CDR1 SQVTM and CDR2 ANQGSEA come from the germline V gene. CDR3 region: CSVEGREGFNEQFF.

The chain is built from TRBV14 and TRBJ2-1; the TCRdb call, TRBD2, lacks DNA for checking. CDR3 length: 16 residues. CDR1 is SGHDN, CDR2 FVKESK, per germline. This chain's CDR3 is CASSPLAGSSVDEQFF.

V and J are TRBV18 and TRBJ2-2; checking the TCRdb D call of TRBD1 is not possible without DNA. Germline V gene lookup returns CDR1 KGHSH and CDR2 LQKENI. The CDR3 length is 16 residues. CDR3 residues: CASSPLQDRRLGELFF. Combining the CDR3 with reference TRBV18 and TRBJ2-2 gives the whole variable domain NAGVMQNPRHLVRRRGQEARLRCSPMKGHSHVYWYRQLPEEGLKFMVYLQKENIIDESGMPKERFSAEFPKEGPSILRIQQVVRGDSAAYFCASSPLQDRRLGELFFGEGSRLTVL.

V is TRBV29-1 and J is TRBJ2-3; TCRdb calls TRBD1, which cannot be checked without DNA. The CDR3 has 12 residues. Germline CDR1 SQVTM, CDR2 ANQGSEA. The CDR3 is CSVATGRSAQYF.

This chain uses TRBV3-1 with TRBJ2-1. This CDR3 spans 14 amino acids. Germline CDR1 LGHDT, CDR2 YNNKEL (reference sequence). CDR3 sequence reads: CASSRPGETNEQFF.

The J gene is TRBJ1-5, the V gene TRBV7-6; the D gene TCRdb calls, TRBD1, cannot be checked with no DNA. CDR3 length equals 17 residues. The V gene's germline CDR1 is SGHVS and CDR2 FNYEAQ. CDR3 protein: CASSLEAEGTGPQPQHF.

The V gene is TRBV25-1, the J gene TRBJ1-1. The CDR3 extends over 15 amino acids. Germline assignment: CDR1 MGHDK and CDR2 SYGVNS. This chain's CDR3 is CASSEYGRENTEAFF.

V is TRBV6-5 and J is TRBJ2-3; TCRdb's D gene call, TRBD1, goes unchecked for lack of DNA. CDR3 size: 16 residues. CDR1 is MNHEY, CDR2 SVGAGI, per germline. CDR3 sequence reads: CASSYEQGMGTDTQYF.

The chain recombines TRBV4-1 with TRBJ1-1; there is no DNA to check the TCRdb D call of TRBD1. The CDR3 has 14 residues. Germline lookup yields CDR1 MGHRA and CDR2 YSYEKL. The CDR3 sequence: CASSQPMGGTEAFF.

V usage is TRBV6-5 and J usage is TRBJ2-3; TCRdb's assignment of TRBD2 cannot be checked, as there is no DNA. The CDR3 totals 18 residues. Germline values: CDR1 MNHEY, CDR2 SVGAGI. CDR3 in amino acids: CASSSGLAGGPGTDTQYF.

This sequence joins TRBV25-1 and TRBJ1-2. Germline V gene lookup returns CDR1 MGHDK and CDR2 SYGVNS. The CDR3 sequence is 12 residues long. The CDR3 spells CASSDGGDGYTF.

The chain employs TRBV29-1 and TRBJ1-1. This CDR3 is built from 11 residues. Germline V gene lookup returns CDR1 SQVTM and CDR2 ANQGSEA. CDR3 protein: CSVPYNTEAFF. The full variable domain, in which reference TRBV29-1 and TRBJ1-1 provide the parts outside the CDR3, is SAVISQKPSRDICQRGTSLTIQCQVDSQVTMMFWYRQQPGQSLTLIATANQGSEATYESGFVIDKFPISRPNLTFSTLTVSNMSPEDSSIYLCSVPYNTEAFFGQGTRLTVV.

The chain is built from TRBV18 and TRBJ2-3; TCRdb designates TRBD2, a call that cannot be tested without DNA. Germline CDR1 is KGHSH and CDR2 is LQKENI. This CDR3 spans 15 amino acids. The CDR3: CASSPGLAATDTQYF.

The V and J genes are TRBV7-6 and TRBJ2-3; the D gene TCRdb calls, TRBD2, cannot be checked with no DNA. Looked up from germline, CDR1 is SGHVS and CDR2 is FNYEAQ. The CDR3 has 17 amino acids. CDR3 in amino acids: CASGWFGGPDGTDTQYF.

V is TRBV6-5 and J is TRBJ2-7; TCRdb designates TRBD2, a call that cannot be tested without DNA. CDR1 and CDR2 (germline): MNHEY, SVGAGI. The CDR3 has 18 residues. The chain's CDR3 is CASSYTLTSGREGGEQYF.

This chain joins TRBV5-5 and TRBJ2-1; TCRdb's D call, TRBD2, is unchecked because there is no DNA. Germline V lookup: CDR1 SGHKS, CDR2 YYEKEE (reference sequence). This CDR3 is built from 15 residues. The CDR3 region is CASSFRLADYNEQFF.

CDR3 region: CASSTTGASYGYTF. The V call is TRBV7-2, the J call TRBJ1-2; TCRdb lists TRBD1, though no DNA is available to test this call. Germline assignment: CDR1 SGHTA and CDR2 FQGNSA. CDR3 length: 14 amino acids.

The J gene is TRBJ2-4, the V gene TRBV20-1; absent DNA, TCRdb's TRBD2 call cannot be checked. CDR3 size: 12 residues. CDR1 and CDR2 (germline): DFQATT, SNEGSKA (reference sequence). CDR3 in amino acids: CSGRTAKNIQYF.

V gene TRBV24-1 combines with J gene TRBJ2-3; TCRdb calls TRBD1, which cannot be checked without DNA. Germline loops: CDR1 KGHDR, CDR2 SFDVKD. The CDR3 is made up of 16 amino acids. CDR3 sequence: CATSDPRDKDPDTQYF.

The CDR3 protein is CASSQGPGHGYGYTF. The rearrangement uses TRBV4-2 and TRBJ1-2; TCRdb designates TRBD1, a call that cannot be tested without DNA. CDR3 length: 15 amino acids. Germline CDR1 LGHNA, CDR2 YNFKEQ.